The clone carrying this TCR beta chain was detected only a few times. What it binds is not known. This sample was taken from a study of cytomegalovirus exposure and HLA in healthy donors. Study information: HLA-typed donors were the source of 80 million to 90 million unique TCRs, which an early data release held.

Primers included in the PCR were 60 Vbeta and 13 Jbeta primers. Measured with immunoSEQ multiplex PCR; TCRdb has only the in-frame clones, and not every one. The table shows about 77,000 clones, with more than 60% occurring only once. Overall study findings and caveats: In vitro confirmation showed a few CMV-associated chains to be CMV antigen specific.

After removal of 4 bases from V and 0 bases from J, the junction contained 3 bases not matched to a gene. Per germline, CDR1 LGHNA and CDR2 YNFKEQ. CDR3 size: 16 residues. Input material: PBMCs. This clonotype originated in a man aged 35-49 years in good health and CMV-seronegative. The chain links TRBV4-2 to TRBJ2-6; 7 bases fit TRBD2. The CDR3 bases are TGTGCCAGCAGCCGAAGCGGGGTCTCTGGGGCCAACGTCCTGACTTTC. It codes for CASSRSGVSGANVLTF.